Each of the 18 T cell receptor beta chains below was sequenced from the same sample in a study of identical twins. TCRdb used MiXCR to reprocess the 5' RACE reads, holding one entry per CDR3 protein. Found here are 150,000 or so distinct CDR3 sequences, approximately 4% of them singletons; the top ten hold about 7.8%. The sample comprised memory T cells sorted from blood. These receptors all come from a man between 18 and 35 years old in good health.

In this sample, this clonotype turned up many times. The V call is TRBV6-2 or TRBV6-3, the J call TRBJ2-1; TRBD2 is a possible D gene (5 bases). CDR1 and CDR2 (germline): MNHEY, SVGEGT. The CDR3 has 15 residues. Between the trimmed V and J ends, which lost 6 bases and 5 bases, there was a span of 17 bases. The CDR3 protein is CASRQLSGVHNEQFF. For the CDR3, the DNA is TGTGCCAGCAGACAGCTATCCGGGGTACACAATGAGCAGTTCTTC.

This clonotype has a count of ten or more. This sequence joins TRBV20-1 and TRBJ2-7, with 11 bases matching TRBD1. CDR3 size: 14 residues. V shed 3 bases and J 2 bases; nucleotides not matched to a gene: 3. Looked up from germline, CDR1 is DFQATT and CDR2 is SNEGSKA (reference sequence). The CDR3 DNA follows: TGCAGTGCTAGCTGGGACAGGGGGACCTACGAGCAGTACTTC. This encodes CSASWDRGTYEQYF.

This clonotype was seen at least ten times. The chain has TRBV5-5 and TRBJ2-3; tentatively, D is TRBD2 (6 bases). Trimming took off 0 bases at V and 8 bases at J, with 16 bases between the two ends. Germline V lookup: CDR1 SGHKS, CDR2 YYEKEE (reference sequence). The CDR3 sequence is 15 residues long. Here the CDR3 reads CASSLEAGSGVTQYF. The CDR3 bases are TGTGCCAGCAGCTTGGAGGCGGGCTCGGGGGTTACGCAGTATTTT.

This clonotype was counted many times. The chain combines TRBV5-5 with TRBJ1-4; tentative D call: TRBD1 (5 bases). The germline gives CDR1 SGHKS, CDR2 YYEKEE (reference sequence). The V and J ends lost 5 bases and 6 bases respectively, with 11 bases between them. The CDR3 length is 13 residues. CDR3 amino acids: CASRGGTDEKLFF. The DNA of the CDR3 is TGTGCCAGCAGGGGCGGGACGGATGAAAAACTGTTTTTT.

This clonotype was counted many times. This sequence joins TRBV5-1 and TRBJ2-7; TRBD2 aligns across 9 bases. Germline V lookup: CDR1 SGHRS, CDR2 YFSETQ. CDR3 length equals 16 residues. Trimming cost V 2 bases and J 6 bases; bases outside gene matches: 12. DNA for the CDR3: TGCGCCAGCAGCTTCAGCTCTAGCGGGATGGTGAGCGAGCAGTACTTC. Its protein is CASSFSSSGMVSEQYF.

There are many counts of this clonotype. V and J are TRBV20-1 and TRBJ2-5; 7 nucleotides agree with TRBD2. Germline loops: CDR1 DFQATT, CDR2 SNEGSKA (reference sequence). CDR3 size: 15 residues. V lost 5 bases and J lost 4; bases outside the gene matches: 13. DNA of the CDR3: TGCAGTGCTCAAACTCCCGGGACTACCGGAGAGACCCAGTACTTC. Its protein is CSAQTPGTTGETQYF.

The table lists this clonotype with many counts. The gene calls are TRBV5-5 and TRBJ1-2, with D perhaps TRBD1 (5 bases). From germline, CDR1 is SGHKS and CDR2 YYEKEE (reference sequence). The CDR3 runs 15 residues. V was trimmed by 4 bases and J by 7 bases, leaving 20 bases between them. Here the CDR3 reads CASSPTGTEPAGYTF. The CDR3 nucleotides are TGTGCCAGCAGCCCCACCGGGACGGAGCCGGCTGGCTACACCTTC.

This clonotype has at least ten counts. The chain has TRBV28 and TRBJ1-1, with TRBD1 as a possible D gene (5 bases). The CDR3 totals 16 residues. Germline-derived CDR1 and CDR2 are MDHEN and SYDVKM. V gave up 6 bases and J gave up 3 bases, with 20 bases separating them. The CDR3 coding sequence is TGTGCCAGCAGCAATCCCGGCCCACACAGGTACACTGAAGCTTTCTTT. Translating it yields CASSNPGPHRYTEAFF.

In its sample, this clonotype was seen many times. This rearrangement joins TRBV12-3 or TRBV12-4 to TRBJ2-1, with a possible D match to TRBD1 (6 bases). Trimming left V 5 bases short and J 0 bases short, with 14 bases between. The CDR3 length is 16 residues. The CDR3 loop reads CASSPIQGPSYNEQFF. CDR3 coding DNA: TGTGCCAGCAGTCCGATACAGGGACCCTCCTACAATGAGCAGTTCTTC.

This clonotype was observed many times. The rearrangement links TRBV6-6 to TRBJ2-1; D unclear. Germline V gene lookup returns CDR1 MNHNY and CDR2 SVGAGI (reference sequence). V was clipped by 5 bases and J by 8 bases, with 7 bases between them. This CDR3 spans 11 amino acids. Written as DNA, the CDR3 is TGTGCCAGCAGTGAGCAAGATGAGCAGTTCTTC. It translates to CASSEQDEQFF.

This clonotype was seen ten or more times. V and J are TRBV5-1 and TRBJ2-3; D is uncertain. The CDR3 sequence is 12 residues long. Trimming cost V 5 bases and J 3 bases, with 7 bases left between them. The germline V gene has CDR1 SGHRS and CDR2 YFSETQ. The CDR3 loop is CASRGLTDTQYF. The CDR3 DNA is TGCGCCAGCAGGGGATTGACAGATACGCAGTATTTT.

The table lists this clonotype with many counts. This chain joins TRBV12-3 or TRBV12-4 and TRBJ1-1; D is uncertain. The CDR3 covers 13 residues. Trimming cost V 1 base and J 5 bases, with 8 bases left between them. The CDR3 DNA follows: TGTGCCAGCAGTTTAGGGGAAAGGACTGAAGCTTTCTTT. Translating gives CASSLGERTEAFF.

This clonotype was recorded many times. CDR3 region: CANRKRTSTDTQYF. The CDR3 DNA reads TGTGCCAACCGGAAGAGAACTAGCACAGATACGCAGTATTTT. This chain links TRBV2 with TRBJ2-3; D gene uncertain. CDR1 and CDR2 (germline): SNHLY, FYNNEI. There are 14 residues in the CDR3. V dropped 10 bases and J dropped 0 bases, with 14 bases sitting between them. The full variable domain, in which reference TRBV2 and TRBJ2-3 provide the parts outside the CDR3, is EPEVTQTPSHQVTQMGQEVILRCVPISNHLYFYWYRQILGQKVEFLVSFYNNEISEKSEIFDDQFSVERPDGSNFTLKIRSTKLEDSAMYFCANRKRTSTDTQYFGPGTRLTVL.

This clonotype occurred many times. J is TRBJ2-7 and V is TRBV7-2, with 7 bases matching TRBD2. The germline V gene has CDR1 SGHTA and CDR2 FQGNSA. The CDR3 totals 12 residues. Unmatched junction bases numbered 2, after V lost 5 bases and J lost 4 bases. CDR3: CASSQRGYEQYF. CDR3 nucleotide sequence: TGTGCCAGCAGCCAGCGGGGTTACGAGCAGTACTTC.

This clonotype was observed many times. The rearrangement links TRBV10-3 to TRBJ2-7; TRBD2 is a possible D gene (6 bases). The CDR3 contains 14 residues. Germline V gene lookup returns CDR1 ENHRY and CDR2 SYGVKD. V lost 6 bases and J lost 6, with 18 bases in between. Written as DNA, the CDR3 is TGTGCCATCAGGAGGGCCCGGCAGGAGGGCGAGCAGTACTTC. Protein product: CAIRRARQEGEQYF.

This chain links TRBV21-1 with TRBJ2-1. TRBV21-1 is classified as a pseudogene. The CDR3 is 18 residues long. The CDR3 protein is CASSKAWVDLSSYNEQFF. The CDR3 DNA follows: TGTGCCAGCAGCAAAGCGTGGGTTGACTTGAGCTCCTACAATGAGCAGTTCTTC.

This clonotype was seen ten or more times. The rearrangement links TRBV9 to TRBJ2-1; 9 bases are shared with TRBD1. Germline lookup yields CDR1 SGDLS and CDR2 YYNGEE. The CDR3 contains 14 residues. J was trimmed by 7 bases and V by 3 bases; bases with no gene match: 5. The CDR3 nucleotides read TGTGCCAGCAGCGGGGACAGGGTTAGGAATGAGCAGTTCTTC. Amino acids: CASSGDRVRNEQFF.

This clonotype was counted at least ten times. The rearrangement joins TRBV6-1 to TRBJ2-2; 9 bases are a match to TRBD1. CDR1 is MNHNS and CDR2 is SASEGT in the germline V gene. CDR3 length: 14 amino acids. J was trimmed by 3 bases and V by 5 bases; bases with no gene match: 1. In DNA, the CDR3 is TGTGCCAGCAGTCGGACAGGGGACACCGGGGAGCTGTTTTTT. Protein product: CASSRTGDTGELFF.